A single sample is the source of the 5 T cell receptor beta chains below, sequenced in a study of blood T cells in healthy people across ages. Using a J-beta primer mix together with a sample-barcoded 5' primer, a second PCR was run for about 7 to 12 cycles. TCRdb reprocessed the 5' RACE reads with MiXCR, giving one entry per CDR3 protein. This sample has some 1,800,000 distinct CDR3 sequences; roughly two fifths occur once, and the top ten carry approximately 22%. The source material was blood. These receptors were taken from a human donor in good health.

This chain connects TRBV7-2 to TRBJ1-2, with D tentatively TRBD1 (5 bases). This CDR3 is built from 16 residues. From germline, CDR1 is SGHTA and CDR2 FQGNSA. The ends were cut back, 1 base at V and 6 bases at J, with 18 bases in the middle. The chain's CDR3 is CASSLEYDGTVDGYTF. The DNA of the CDR3 is TGTGCCAGCAGCTTAGAATACGACGGGACGGTCGATGGCTACACCTTC. The full variable domain, its missing parts supplied by reference TRBV7-2 and TRBJ1-2, is GAGVSQSPSNKVTEKGKDVELRCDPISGHTALYWYRQSLGQGLEFLIYFQGNSAPDKSGLPSDRFSAERTGGSVSTLTIQRTQQEDSAVYLCASSLEYDGTVDGYTFGSGTRLTVV.

This chain connects TRBV20-1 to TRBJ1-2, with 8 bases matching TRBD1. With V trimmed by 4 bases and J by 0 bases, 4 bases remained unmatched. The CDR3 is 14 amino acids. Looked up from germline, CDR1 is DFQATT and CDR2 is SNEGSKA (reference sequence). Here the CDR3 DNA reads TGCAGTGCTACCACAGGGGGGACTAACTATGGCTACACCTTC. This sequence encodes CSATTGGTNYGYTF.

This clonotype was picked up a small number of times. The V and J genes are TRBV13 and TRBJ2-1; D perhaps matches TRBD2 (6 bases). The V end lost 2 bases, the J end lost 9 bases, and 17 bases lay between the germline ends. The length of the CDR3 is 15 residues. Per the germline V gene, CDR1 is PRHDT and CDR2 is FYEKMQ (reference sequence). Here the CDR3 DNA reads TGTGCCAGCAGCTTATCTTCGTTCCGGGGGAGTGAGCAGTTCTTC. Translating it yields CASSLSSFRGSEQFF. The complete variable domain, with remaining parts taken from reference TRBV13 and TRBJ2-1, reads AAGVIQSPRHLIKEKRETATLKCYPIPRHDTVYWYQQGPGQDPQFLISFYEKMQSDKGSIPDRFSAQQFSDYHSELNMSSLELGDSALYFCASSLSSFRGSEQFFGPGTRLTVL.

The chain couples TRBV6-6 to TRBJ1-2; the match to TRBD1 covers 7 bases. The germline CDR1 and CDR2 sequences are MNHNY and SVGAGI (reference sequence). V lost 9 bases and J lost 4; bases outside the gene matches: 11. The CDR3 has 14 amino acids. The CDR3 sequence: CASAAQAGGYGYTF. The CDR3 DNA follows: TGTGCCAGTGCCGCACAGGCAGGGGGCTATGGCTACACCTTC.

This clonotype occurred once. The chain is built from TRBV7-8 and TRBJ1-1; D remains ambiguous. CDR3 length equals 14 residues. Germline CDR1 is SGHVS and CDR2 is FQNEAQ. V lost 2 bases and J lost 4, with 11 bases in between. CDR3 DNA: TGTGCCAGCAGCTTAATCGGGGTGGGCACTGAAGCTTTCTTT. Its protein is CASSLIGVGTEAFF.